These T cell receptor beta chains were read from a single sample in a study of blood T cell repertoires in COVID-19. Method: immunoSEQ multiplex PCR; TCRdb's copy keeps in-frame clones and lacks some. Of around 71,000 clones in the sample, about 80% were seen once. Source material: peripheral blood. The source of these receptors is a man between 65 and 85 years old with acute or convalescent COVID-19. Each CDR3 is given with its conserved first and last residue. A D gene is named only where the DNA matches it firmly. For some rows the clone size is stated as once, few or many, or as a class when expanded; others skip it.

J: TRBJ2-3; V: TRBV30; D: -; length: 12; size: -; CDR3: CAWGLGADTQYF; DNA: TGTGCCTGGGGGCTAGGCGCAGATACGCAGTATTTT
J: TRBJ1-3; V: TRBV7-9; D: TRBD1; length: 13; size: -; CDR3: CASSTGAGNTIYF; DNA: TGTGCCAGCAGCACAGGGGCTGGAAACACCATATATTTT
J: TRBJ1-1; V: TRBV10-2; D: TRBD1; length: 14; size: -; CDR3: CASSGDSGSSEAFF; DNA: TGCGCCAGCAGTGGGGACAGCGGTTCCTCTGAAGCTTTCTTT
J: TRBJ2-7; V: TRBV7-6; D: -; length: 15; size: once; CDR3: CASSTQGTTSYEQYF; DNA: TGTGCCAGCAGCACCCAGGGGACTACCTCCTACGAGCAGTACTTC
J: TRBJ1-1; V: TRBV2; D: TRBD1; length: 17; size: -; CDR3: CATYGDRGLSSNTEAFF; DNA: TGTGCCACCTATGGGGACAGGGGGCTCAGTTCGAACACTGAAGCTTTCTTT
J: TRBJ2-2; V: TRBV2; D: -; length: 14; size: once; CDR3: CASRVGLSTGELFF; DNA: TGTGCCAGCAGGGTTGGTCTGAGCACCGGGGAGCTGTTTTTT
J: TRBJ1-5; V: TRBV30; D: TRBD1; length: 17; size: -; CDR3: CAWSEYAGQGFNQPQHF; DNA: TGTGCCTGGAGTGAGTATGCGGGACAGGGGTTCAATCAGCCCCAGCATTTT
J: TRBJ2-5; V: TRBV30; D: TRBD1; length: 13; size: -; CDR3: CAWRGQAKETQYF; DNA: TGTGCCTGGCGGGGACAGGCTAAAGAGACCCAGTACTTC
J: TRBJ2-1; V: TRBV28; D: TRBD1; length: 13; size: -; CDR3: CASSRTGGNEQFF; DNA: TGTGCCAGCAGTCGGACAGGGGGCAATGAGCAGTTCTTC
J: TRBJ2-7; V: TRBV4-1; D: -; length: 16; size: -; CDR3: CASSQDPPGFLREQYF; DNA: TGCGCCAGCAGCCAAGATCCCCCCGGGTTCTTGAGAGAGCAGTACTTC
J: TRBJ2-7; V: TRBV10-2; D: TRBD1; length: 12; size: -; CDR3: CASTDRTNEQYF; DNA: TGCGCCAGCACGGACAGGACGAACGAGCAGTACTTC
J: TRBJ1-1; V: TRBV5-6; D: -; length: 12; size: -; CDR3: CASSYINTEAFF; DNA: TGTGCCAGCAGCTATATAAACACTGAAGCTTTCTTT
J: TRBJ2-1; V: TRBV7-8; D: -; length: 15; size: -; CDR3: CASSLTGLNHNEQFF; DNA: TGTGCCAGCAGCTTAACGGGACTCAATCACAATGAGCAGTTCTTC
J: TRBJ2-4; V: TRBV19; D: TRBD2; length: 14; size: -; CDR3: CASNPSGNGNIQYF; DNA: TGTGCCAGTAACCCCAGCGGGAATGGAAACATTCAGTACTTC
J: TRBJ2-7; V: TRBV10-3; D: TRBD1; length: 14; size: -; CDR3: CAISDGTGTYEQYF; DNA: TGTGCCATCAGTGATGGGACAGGGACGTACGAGCAGTACTTC
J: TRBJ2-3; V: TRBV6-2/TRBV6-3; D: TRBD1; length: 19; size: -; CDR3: CASSYRSGTGHSSTDTQYF; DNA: TGTGCCAGCAGTTACCGATCAGGGACAGGCCATTCTAGCACAGATACGCAGTATTTT
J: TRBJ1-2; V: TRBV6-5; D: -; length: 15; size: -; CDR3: CASSYSLAANYGYTF; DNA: TGTGCCAGCAGTTACTCGTTGGCAGCTAACTATGGCTACACCTTC
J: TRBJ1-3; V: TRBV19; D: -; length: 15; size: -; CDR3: CASSTRQVSGNTIYF; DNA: TGTGCCAGTAGTACTCGCCAGGTCTCTGGAAACACCATATATTTT
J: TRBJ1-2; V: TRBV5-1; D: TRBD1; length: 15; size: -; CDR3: CASSSSPGQTYGYTF; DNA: TGCGCCAGCAGTAGTTCCCCGGGACAGACCTATGGCTACACCTTC
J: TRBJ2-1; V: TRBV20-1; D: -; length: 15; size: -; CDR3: CSASPHGAGYNEQFF; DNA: TGCAGTGCTAGTCCCCACGGAGCGGGCTACAATGAGCAGTTCTTC
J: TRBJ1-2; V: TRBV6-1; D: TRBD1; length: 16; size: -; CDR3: CASSDPLQGAYYGYTF; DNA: TGTGCCAGCAGTGACCCCCTACAGGGGGCCTACTATGGCTACACCTTC
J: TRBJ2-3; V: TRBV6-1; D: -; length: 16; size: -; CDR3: CASSEVLGAHTDTQYF; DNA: TGTGCCAGCAGTGAAGTCTTGGGGGCGCACACAGATACGCAGTATTTT
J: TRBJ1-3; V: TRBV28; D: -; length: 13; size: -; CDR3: CASCTGSGNTIYF; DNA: TGTGCCAGCTGTACAGGGTCTGGAAACACCATATATTTT
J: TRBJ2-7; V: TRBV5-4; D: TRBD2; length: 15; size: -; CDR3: CASSGAGGDSYEQYF; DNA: TGTGCCAGCTCAGGAGCGGGAGGGGACTCCTACGAGCAGTACTTC
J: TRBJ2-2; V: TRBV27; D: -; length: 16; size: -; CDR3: CASSPTGRLGTGELFF; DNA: TGTGCCAGCAGCCCCACAGGGCGACTGGGCACCGGGGAGCTGTTTTTT
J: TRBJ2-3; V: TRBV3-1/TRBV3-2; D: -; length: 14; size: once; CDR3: CASSQVISTDTQYF; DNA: TGTGCCAGCAGCCAAGTCATTAGCACAGATACGCAGTATTTT
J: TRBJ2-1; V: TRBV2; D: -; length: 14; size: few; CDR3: CASSMDRDYNEQFF; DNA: TGTGCCAGCAGCATGGACAGGGACTATAATGAGCAGTTCTTC
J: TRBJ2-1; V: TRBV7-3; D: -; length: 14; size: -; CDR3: CASSPRLRDNEQFF; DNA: TGTGCCAGCAGCCCCCGACTGAGGGATAATGAGCAGTTCTTC
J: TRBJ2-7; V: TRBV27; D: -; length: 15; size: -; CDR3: CASSFSTGRSYEQYF; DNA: TGTGCCAGCAGTTTCTCGACAGGTAGATCCTACGAGCAGTACTTC
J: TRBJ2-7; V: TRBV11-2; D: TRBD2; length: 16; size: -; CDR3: CASSLDGGSSVDEQYF; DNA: TGTGCCAGCAGCTTAGACGGGGGGTCAAGTGTAGACGAGCAGTACTTC
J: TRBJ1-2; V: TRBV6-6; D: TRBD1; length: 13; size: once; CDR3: CASSKGTGYGYTF; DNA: TGTGCCAGCAGTAAAGGGACAGGGTATGGCTACACCTTC
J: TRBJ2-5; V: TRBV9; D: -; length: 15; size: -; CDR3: CASSGSWGGLETQYF; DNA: TGTGCCAGCAGCGGTAGTTGGGGGGGGCTGGAGACCCAGTACTTC
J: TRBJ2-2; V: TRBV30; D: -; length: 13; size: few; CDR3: CAWRGTGAGELFF; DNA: TGTGCCTGGAGGGGGACTGGGGCCGGGGAGCTGTTTTTT
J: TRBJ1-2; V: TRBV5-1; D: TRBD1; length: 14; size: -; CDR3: CASSPGQGGYGYTF; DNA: TGCGCCAGCAGTCCCGGACAGGGGGGCTATGGCTACACCTTC
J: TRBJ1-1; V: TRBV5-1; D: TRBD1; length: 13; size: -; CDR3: CASSFDRDTEAFF; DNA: TGCGCCAGCAGCTTCGACAGGGACACTGAAGCTTTCTTT
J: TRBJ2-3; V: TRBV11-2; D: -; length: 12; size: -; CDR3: CASSPVTDTQYF; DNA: TGTGCCAGCAGCCCAGTGACAGATACGCAGTATTTT
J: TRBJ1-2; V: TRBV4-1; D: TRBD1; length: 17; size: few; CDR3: CASSQDRTGQHNYGYTF; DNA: TGCGCCAGCAGCCAAGATAGGACGGGACAGCATAACTATGGCTACACCTTC